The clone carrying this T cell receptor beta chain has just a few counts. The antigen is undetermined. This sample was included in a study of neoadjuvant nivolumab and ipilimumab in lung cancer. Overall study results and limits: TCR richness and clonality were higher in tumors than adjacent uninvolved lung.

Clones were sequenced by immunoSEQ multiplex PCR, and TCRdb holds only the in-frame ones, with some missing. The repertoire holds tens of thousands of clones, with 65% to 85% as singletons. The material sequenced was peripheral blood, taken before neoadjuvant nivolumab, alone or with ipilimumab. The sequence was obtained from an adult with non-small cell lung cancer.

CDR3 amino acids: CASTIWVDTEAFF. CDR3 sequence (DNA): TGTGCCAGCACAATATGGGTTGACACTGAAGCTTTCTTT. The chain has TRBV6-1 and TRBJ1-1; no firm D call. The CDR3 totals 13 residues. CDR1 and CDR2 from the germline V gene are MNHNS and SASEGT. The ends were cut back, 7 bases at V and 3 bases at J, with 12 bases in the middle.